This T cell receptor beta chain appears in the sequencing data of a study of PD-1 blockade in classical Hodgkin lymphoma (dated by TCRdb to about 2020). With respect to the entire study: Nivolumab dosing was 3 mg/kg intravenously every 2 weeks, continuing until either disease progression or unacceptable toxicity. To define a peripheral blood immune signature of response to PD-1 blockade in classical Hodgkin lymphoma, the study combined TCR beta sequencing with CyTOF.

The Qiagen DNeasy kit was used to extract genomic DNA both from unsorted PBMCs and from the negatively selected CD4+ and CD8+ fractions. TCR beta CDR3 regions were subjected to amplification by immunoSEQ multiplex PCR with primers that anneal to V and J segments. A synthetic immune receptor repertoire was used to minimize amplification bias, and any residual bias was removed computationally once sequencing was done. In the source study's methods: Repertoire diversity was quantified as the Shannon entropy index using custom Python scripts. Unsorted, CD4+ and CD8+ repertoires were analyzed separately, except for combined analyses in which CD4+ and CD8+ sequences were merged in silico. Clonal expansion was defined as at least a 2-fold frequency increase after treatment relative to C1D1, with a pseudocount of 0.5 for undetected baseline clones. Clones with 0 or 1 copy at C1D1 were defined as singleton clones, while clones with 2 or more copies were defined as non-singleton clones. By matching protein sequences in sorted samples from the same patient, clones expanded in unsorted samples were annotated as CD4+, CD8+ or unknown. Wilcoxon tests were applied to paired samples to test diversity changes from C1D1 to C4D1. The table comes from immuneACCESS by way of TCRdb, which keeps in-frame sequences with V and J called. Part of the clones is missing from these tables; in studies checked, under half for an unresolved V gene and the rest for unknown reasons. V, J and clone size are taken as reported in that table, and D and trimming were inferred from the DNA itself. Within this sample are some 50,000 clones, with roughly 80% of them counted one time only. The ten biggest clones cover approximately 12% of the sample.

Broad study findings and their caveats: CD4+ but not CD8+ TCR diversity rose significantly by C4D1 (p=0.0027 vs p=0.16), most apparent in complete responders (p=0.02). Newly diagnosed patients were reported to have lower baseline TCR diversity than healthy donors, and relapsed/refractory patients were reported to have lower baseline TCR diversity still. Diversity was lower in patients who began nivolumab less than 1 year after ASCT, so these patients were left out of later analyses to avoid confounding by immune reconstitution. The study covered only a single clinical trial cohort, and the causes of the repertoire differences, possibly disease activity or prior therapy, were still not defined. Trial patients with a complete response had baseline diversity similar to that of newly diagnosed patients, while partial responders and progressors had significantly lower diversity.

Interpreted using the paper, the time point label stands for: cycle 4 day 1 (C4D1), after 6 weeks of nivolumab. Every trial patient had relapsed after autologous stem cell transplantation, and cohorts A, B and C differed in prior brentuximab vedotin exposure. The trial cohort was composed of about 53 patients with relapsed/refractory classical Hodgkin lymphoma, for whom complete response, partial response or progressive disease was recorded as best overall response. In the multi-cohort phase II CheckMate 205 trial, trial patients received single-agent nivolumab. An independent review committee assessed best overall response by applying the 2007 International Working Group response criteria. PBMCs from the trial were collected at three points: immediately before nivolumab initiation (C1D1), and during therapy at cycle 2 day 1 and cycle 4 day 1. After peripheral blood was drawn into 8 mL Vacutainer Cell Preparation Tubes, PBMCs were isolated by centrifugation and then cryopreserved.

With respect to this clone: Its antigen is unknown. Qualities for individual bases were not recorded, and no much larger clone is one base off.

Sequenced here: peripheral blood mononuclear cells (PBMCs), sampled before the fourth cycle of nivolumab. This TCR was sampled from a human donor with classical Hodgkin lymphoma.

CDR3 sequence: CASSSTSGRGNEQFF. The nucleotide sequence is TGTGCCAGCAGCTCGACTAGCGGGAGGGGGAATGAGCAGTTCTTC. The chain is assembled from TRBV7-6 and TRBJ2-1, with 14 junctional bases fitting TRBD2. V is cut back by 4 bases and J by 7 bases, with 3 bases in the junction unmatched. Measured from the cysteine to the phenylalanine, the CDR3 is 15 residues long. The read is trimmed to its CDR3 DNA, 45 bases read in frame from base 1. For CDR1 and CDR2, the germline V gene lists SGHVS and FNYEAQ.